The 31 T cell receptor beta chains listed next were all sequenced from one sample in a study of OX40 agonist ivuxolimab in advanced cancers. The assay was immunoSEQ multiplex PCR, and TCRdb's table has in-frame clones only and misses some. The data contain about 69,000 clones, about nine tenths of them seen just once; the ten biggest clones take up 0.25% to 0.3%. The sample here was CD4+ or CD8+ T cells sorted from blood, taken in a trial of the OX40 agonist ivuxolimab. The receptors were gathered from an adult with an advanced solid tumor such as melanoma, head and neck, liver or kidney cancer.

The rearrangement links TRBV10-3 to TRBJ2-7; TRBD1 aligns across 8 bases. The germline CDR1 and CDR2 sequences are ENHRY and SYGVKD. CDR3 length: 14 amino acids. Germline trimming cut 4 bases from V and 7 bases from J; bases unmatched to any gene: 9. CDR3 sequence reads: CAISGGQGMGEQYF. The CDR3 coding sequence is TGTGCCATCAGTGGCGGACAGGGTATGGGTGAGCAGTACTTC.

This chain links TRBV10-3 with TRBJ2-1; 16 bases line up with TRBD2. V trimming: 4 bases; J trimming: 7 bases; junction bases outside the gene matches: 16. From germline, CDR1 is ENHRY and CDR2 SYGVKD. This CDR3 is 20 amino acids long. This CDR3 reads CAISVPPGTSGRAVGNEQFF. In DNA, the CDR3 is TGTGCCATCAGTGTTCCCCCCGGGACTAGCGGGAGGGCCGTGGGGAATGAGCAGTTCTTC.

CDR3 sequence: CASSPPRLGGGELFF. CDR3 nucleotides: TGTGCCAGCTCACCACCGAGGCTAGGTGGCGGGGAGCTGTTTTTT. The chain carries TRBV18 and TRBJ2-2; D call uncertain. V lost 0 bases and J lost 7, with 12 bases in between. CDR1 is KGHSH, CDR2 LQKENI, per germline. The CDR3 loop spans 15 amino acids.

The rearrangement joins TRBV25-1 to TRBJ2-2; a weak D match, TRBD1 (5 bases). Germline CDR1 and CDR2: MGHDK and SYGVNS. CDR3 length equals 15 residues. Between the trimmed V and J ends, which lost 6 bases and 4 bases, there was a span of 15 bases. The chain's CDR3 is CASRGPGPSTGELFF. CDR3 bases: TGTGCCAGCAGGGGGCCTGGCCCGAGCACCGGGGAGCTGTTTTTT.

The chain employs TRBV5-1 and TRBJ2-5, with a possible D match to TRBD2 (6 bases). Germline V gives CDR1 SGHRS, CDR2 YFSETQ. V gave up 0 bases and J gave up 5 bases, with 14 bases separating them. This CDR3 is 15 amino acids long. The CDR3 is CASSLAGGALETQYF. CDR3 nucleotides: TGCGCCAGCAGCTTGGCAGGAGGGGCCTTGGAGACCCAGTACTTC.

The chain carries TRBV27 and TRBJ2-7; TRBD2 aligns across 9 bases. V was pared by 4 bases and J by 4 bases, with 5 bases of the junction left unmatched. Germline CDR1 MNHEY, CDR2 SMNVEV (reference sequence). The CDR3 runs 14 residues. The CDR3 sequence: CASSSVAGGYEQYF. In DNA form, the CDR3 reads TGTGCCAGCAGTTCGGTGGCGGGAGGGTACGAGCAGTACTTC.

The gene calls are TRBV7-9 and TRBJ1-1; weak D call: TRBD1 (5 bases). V was clipped by 0 bases and J by 4 bases, with 9 bases between them. The V gene's germline CDR1 is SEHNR and CDR2 FQNEAQ (reference sequence). The CDR3 has 14 residues. For the CDR3, the DNA is TGTGCCAGCAGCTTAGCCCAGGGCGGCACTGAAGCTTTCTTT. Its translation: CASSLAQGGTEAFF.

The gene calls are TRBV7-8 and TRBJ2-7; D is perhaps TRBD2 (5 bases). V lost 4 bases, J lost 9 bases, and 16 bases lay in between. The CDR3 is 13 amino acids. Germline V gene sequence: CDR1 SGHVS, CDR2 FQNEAQ. The CDR3 spells CASSSDATGWQYF. The CDR3, as DNA: TGTGCCAGCAGCTCCGACGCTACGGGGTGGCAGTACTTC.

Only a few counts were recorded for this clone. This chain connects TRBV29-1 to TRBJ2-7, with 10 bases aligning to TRBD1. J was trimmed by 4 bases and V by 6 bases; bases with no gene match: 6. This CDR3 has 13 amino acids. Germline assignment: CDR1 SQVTM and CDR2 ANQGSEA. The CDR3 sequence is CSVGEGQGYEQYF. The CDR3, as DNA: TGCAGCGTGGGAGAGGGACAGGGGTACGAGCAGTACTTC.

The V call is TRBV18, the J call TRBJ1-5; 10 bases line up with TRBD1. CDR3 length: 17 residues. V lost 0 bases and J lost 4; bases outside the gene matches: 6. CDR1 and CDR2 (germline): KGHSH, LQKENI. CDR3: CASSPPPGTGANQPQHF. Written as DNA, the CDR3 is TGTGCCAGCTCACCACCGCCCGGGACAGGGGCAAATCAGCCCCAGCATTTT.

This chain connects TRBV18 to TRBJ2-7; the D is unclear. Trimming shortened V by 5 bases and J by 4 bases, and 18 bases separated the two germline ends. CDR3 length equals 15 residues. Germline V gene lookup returns CDR1 KGHSH and CDR2 LQKENI. The CDR3 nucleotides are TGTGCCAGCTCAGTCGATGTAGAGAACGGATACGAGCAGTACTTC. This encodes CASSVDVENGYEQYF.

The rearrangement links TRBV4-2 to TRBJ2-5; D may correspond to TRBD1 or TRBD2 (5 bases each). V lost 4 bases and J 0 bases, leaving 15 bases between the germline ends. This CDR3 comprises 16 residues. Germline V CDR1 and CDR2: LGHNA, YNFKEQ. The CDR3 DNA sequence: TGTGCCAGCAGCCCACGGATTAGAGGGGACCAAGAGACCCAGTACTTC. Its protein is CASSPRIRGDQETQYF.

The chain carries TRBV4-2 and TRBJ1-4, with TRBD1 matching 9 bases. Germline lookup yields CDR1 LGHNA and CDR2 YNFKEQ. This CDR3 spans 15 amino acids. With 1 base clipped from V and 5 bases from J, the junction kept 2 bases outside the gene matches. The CDR3 nucleotides are TGTGCCAGCAGCCAAGGTGGGACAGGGAATGAAAAACTGTTTTTT. This gives the protein CASSQGGTGNEKLFF.

This rearrangement joins TRBV12-5 to TRBJ1-1; 9 nucleotides align to TRBD1. Per the germline V gene, CDR1 is LGHNT and CDR2 is FRNRAP. CDR3 length: 15 amino acids. V lost 3 bases, J lost 5 bases, and 7 bases stayed unmatched. DNA for the CDR3: TGTGCTAGTGGTTTTCTAGGACAGGGGTTAACTGAAGCTTTCTTT. It specifies CASGFLGQGLTEAFF.

The chain links TRBV14 to TRBJ1-3, with 10 bases fitting TRBD1. This CDR3 spans 19 amino acids. The germline V gene encodes CDR1 SGHDN and CDR2 FVKESK. V gave up 4 bases and J gave up 3 bases; unmatched junction bases: 15. For the CDR3, the DNA is TGTGCCAGCAGCCGGTTCCGGGACAGGGGCCCCCTGGGTGGAAACACCATATATTTT. Translated, it gives CASSRFRDRGPLGGNTIYF.

This chain connects TRBV4-1 to TRBJ1-3; no firm D call. The CDR3 is 15 residues long. The ends were cut back, 1 base at V and 0 bases at J, with 7 bases in the middle. Germline V CDR1 and CDR2: MGHRA, YSYEKL. The DNA for the CDR3 is TGCGCCAGCAGCCAAGCCTCAGCCTCTGGAAACACCATATATTTT. Amino acids: CASSQASASGNTIYF.

This clone is a singleton in its sample. V and J are TRBV9 and TRBJ1-1, with unresolved D. Germline values: CDR1 SGDLS, CDR2 YYNGEE. The CDR3 has 14 residues. V dropped 3 bases and J dropped 4 bases, with 13 bases sitting between them. CDR3 in DNA: TGTGCCAGCAGCGCGATACTGGGTGGCACTGAAGCTTTCTTT. This gives the protein CASSAILGGTEAFF.

V and J are TRBV9 and TRBJ2-1; no firm D call. CDR1 SGDLS and CDR2 YYNGEE come from the germline V gene. The V gene lost 4 bases and the J gene lost 5 bases, with 13 bases spanning the gap. CDR3 size: 14 residues. The CDR3 DNA follows: TGTGCCAGCAGCCCATCGTGGAGTAACAATGAGCAGTTCTTC. It yields the protein CASSPSWSNNEQFF. Full variable domain (rest looked up from reference TRBV9 and TRBJ2-1): DSGVTQTPKHLITATGQRVTLRCSPRSGDLSVYWYQQSLDQGLQFLIQYYNGEERAKGNILERFSAQQFPDLHSELNLSSLELGDSALYFCASSPSWSNNEQFFGPGTRLTVL.

The chain's CDR3 is CASRLLTVENTEAFF. CDR3 bases: TGTGCCAGCAGACTTCTGACAGTTGAGAACACTGAAGCTTTCTTT. The chain joins TRBV6-5 to TRBJ1-1; possible D gene TRBD1, 5 bases. The ends were cut back, 6 bases at V and 1 base at J, with 15 bases in the middle. Germline CDR1 reads MNHEY; CDR2 reads SVGAGI. The CDR3 loop spans 15 amino acids.

The table lists this clone with a count of one. The genes are TRBV6-5 and TRBJ1-5; TRBD1 might be the D (5 bases). Germline CDR1 MNHEY, CDR2 SVGAGI. V dropped 4 bases and J dropped 7 bases, with 14 bases sitting between them. The CDR3 contains 14 residues. The DNA for the CDR3 is TGTGCCAGCAGTTGGCGACAGAGTAACCAGCCCCAGCATTTT. It yields the protein CASSWRQSNQPQHF.

The gene calls are TRBV19 and TRBJ2-2, with 7 positions matching TRBD1. V gave up 4 bases and J gave up 10 bases; unmatched junction bases: 9. CDR1 and CDR2 (germline): LNHDA, SQIVND (reference sequence). This CDR3 spans 14 amino acids. CDR3 sequence: CASSTTGTVKELFF. The CDR3 DNA follows: TGTGCCAGTAGTACAACCGGGACAGTGAAGGAGCTGTTTTTT.

This clone was seen once. The gene calls are TRBV6-1 and TRBJ1-6; D is undetermined. Germline CDR1 is MNHNS and CDR2 is SASEGT. The V gene lost 3 bases and the J gene lost 6 bases, with 6 bases spanning the gap. This CDR3 has 13 amino acids. CDR3 DNA sequence: TGTGCCAGCAGTGACACAACTAATTCACCCCTCCACTTT. Its protein is CASSDTTNSPLHF.

This chain joins TRBV21-1 and TRBJ2-1; the table's TRBD1 call for D was not verified on the DNA. TRBV21-1 is designated a pseudogene. The CDR3 is 16 amino acids. The CDR3 sequence: CASSQRGQADYNEQFF. CDR3 sequence (DNA): TGTGCCAGCAGCCAAAGAGGACAGGCCGACTACAATGAGCAGTTCTTC.

This chain connects TRBV30 to TRBJ2-1; no clear D gene. CDR3 length: 16 amino acids. Germline-derived CDR1 and CDR2 are GTSNPN and SVGIG (reference sequence). Between the trimmed V and J ends, which lost 0 bases and 2 bases, there was a span of 14 bases. CDR3 loop: CAWSVRTPFTYNEQFF. CDR3 bases: TGTGCCTGGAGTGTACGAACCCCGTTTACCTACAATGAGCAGTTCTTC.

The chain's CDR3 is CASSLDQYTSNQPQHF. The CDR3 DNA sequence: TGTGCCAGCAGCTTGGATCAGTATACGAGCAATCAGCCCCAGCATTTT. V is TRBV5-5 and J is TRBJ1-5, with unresolved D. V gave up 0 bases and J gave up 1 base, with 11 bases separating them. This CDR3 is built from 16 residues. Germline CDR1 SGHKS, CDR2 YYEKEE (reference sequence).

The rearrangement joins TRBV10-1 to TRBJ2-3; D uncertain. CDR3 length: 13 residues. Between the trimmed V and J ends, which lost 4 bases and 1 base, there was a span of 6 bases. Looked up from germline, CDR1 is WNHNN and CDR2 is SYGVQD (reference sequence). CDR3 protein: CASSASGTDTQYF. Here the CDR3 DNA reads TGCGCCAGCAGTGCTTCGGGCACAGATACGCAGTATTTT.

The chain combines TRBV18 with TRBJ2-7; 7 nucleotides align to TRBD2. Per the germline V gene, CDR1 is KGHSH and CDR2 is LQKENI. The junction had 3 bases not matched to a gene; V was cut back by 1 base and J by 3 bases. The CDR3 runs to 14 residues. CDR3 in DNA: TGTGCCAGCTCACCACGACTAGCTTTCTACGAGCAGTACTTC. Encoded protein: CASSPRLAFYEQYF.

The chain links TRBV6-5 to TRBJ1-1, with D possibly TRBD1 on 6 matching bases. The CDR3 has 15 amino acids. V lost 7 bases, J lost 0 bases, and 15 bases lay in between. Germline loops: CDR1 MNHEY, CDR2 SVGAGI. As DNA, the CDR3 is TGTGCCAGCACCCCCACCACAGGGATGAACACTGAAGCTTTCTTT. It specifies CASTPTTGMNTEAFF.

The chain uses TRBV6-1 and TRBJ1-2; TRBD1 agrees at 11 bases. Per germline, CDR1 MNHNS and CDR2 SASEGT. The CDR3 spans 18 residues. J lost 2 bases, V lost 3 bases, and 11 bases had no gene match. CDR3 region: CASSDLGQGASQNYGYTF. The CDR3 DNA sequence: TGTGCCAGCAGTGACCTAGGACAGGGGGCAAGTCAAAACTATGGCTACACCTTC.

The chain carries TRBV19 and TRBJ2-3; 7 bases are a match to TRBD2. Germline assignment: CDR1 LNHDA and CDR2 SQIVND (reference sequence). The CDR3 spans 15 residues. With V trimmed by 1 base and J by 4 bases, 5 bases remained unmatched. CDR3 in amino acids: CASSIAAGVPDTQYF. CDR3 nucleotides: TGTGCCAGTAGTATAGCTGCGGGAGTCCCAGATACGCAGTATTTT.

The chain couples TRBV9 to TRBJ2-2; 10 nucleotides line up with TRBD2. Trimming cost V 0 bases and J 8 bases; bases outside gene matches: 10. The germline V gene encodes CDR1 SGDLS and CDR2 YYNGEE. The CDR3 runs to 17 residues. The CDR3 sequence: CASSVENLAGVSGELFF. The CDR3 DNA follows: TGTGCCAGCAGCGTAGAGAACCTAGCGGGAGTATCGGGGGAGCTGTTTTTT.